This T cell receptor beta chain is from a study of vaccination effects on CD4 cells after COVID-19. Pools of viral peptides were used by the ViraFEST assay to expand antigen-specific CD4+ T cells ahead of sequencing. At the end of about 9 days of culture, CD4+ T cells were isolated. The person had a PCR-confirmed SARS-CoV-2 infection during March to December 2020. A note on this clone: Its target is unknown.

Germline CDR1 reads SGHDT; CDR2 reads YYEEEE. This CDR3 is 14 amino acids long. V was trimmed by 2 bases and J by 1 base, leaving 10 bases between them. Sequencing used immunoSEQ multiplex PCR; TCRdb keeps in-frame clones, though not all of them. Seen here are more than 20,000 clones, 65% to 75% observed once, and the top ten hold 15% to 20%. Findings of the study overall: Late post-vaccination, clones induced by infection and those induced by vaccine underwent marked clonal contraction.

The sample was CD4+ T cells from PBMCs cultured with SARS-CoV-2 spike peptides, taken before COVID-19 vaccination. This TCR came from a human donor who had a prior SARS-CoV-2 infection. The V and J genes are TRBV5-6 and TRBJ2-7; D gene ambiguous. The CDR3 DNA is TGTGCCAGCAGCTTCTCGGTCTGGTCCTACGAGCAGTACTTC. Its protein product is CASSFSVWSYEQYF. The whole variable domain, filled in from reference TRBV5-6 and TRBJ2-7, reads DAGVTQSPTHLIKTRGQQVTLRCSPKSGHDTVSWYQQALGQGPQFIFQYYEEEERQRGNFPDRFSGHQFPNYSSELNVNALLLGDSALYLCASSFSVWSYEQYFGPGTRLTVT.